This T cell receptor beta chain appears in the sequencing data of a study of cytomegalovirus exposure and HLA in healthy donors. This CDR3 spans 11 amino acids. The ends were cut back, 2 bases at V and 10 bases at J, with 9 bases in the middle. CDR1 is MGHDK, CDR2 SYGVNS, per germline. The table lists this clone with a few counts. Antigen: not known. Overall study findings and caveats: TCR association rates varied by HLA locus in a later analysis, with DRB1 highest and HLA-C lowest.

PCR was performed using 60 Vbeta and 13 Jbeta primers. Here immunoSEQ multiplex PCR was the method, and the copy in TCRdb shows in-frame clones only, minus some. This table has 100,000 to 150,000 clones, approximately 76% appearing once. The sample taken for sequencing was PBMCs. The chain couples TRBV25-1 to TRBJ2-7; D might be TRBD1 (5 bases). This TCR was recovered from a man in his sixties in good health and CMV-seropositive. The CDR3 nucleotides are TGTGCCAGCAGTGAAAGGGGCCCCCAGTACTTC. Translated: CASSERGPQYF.